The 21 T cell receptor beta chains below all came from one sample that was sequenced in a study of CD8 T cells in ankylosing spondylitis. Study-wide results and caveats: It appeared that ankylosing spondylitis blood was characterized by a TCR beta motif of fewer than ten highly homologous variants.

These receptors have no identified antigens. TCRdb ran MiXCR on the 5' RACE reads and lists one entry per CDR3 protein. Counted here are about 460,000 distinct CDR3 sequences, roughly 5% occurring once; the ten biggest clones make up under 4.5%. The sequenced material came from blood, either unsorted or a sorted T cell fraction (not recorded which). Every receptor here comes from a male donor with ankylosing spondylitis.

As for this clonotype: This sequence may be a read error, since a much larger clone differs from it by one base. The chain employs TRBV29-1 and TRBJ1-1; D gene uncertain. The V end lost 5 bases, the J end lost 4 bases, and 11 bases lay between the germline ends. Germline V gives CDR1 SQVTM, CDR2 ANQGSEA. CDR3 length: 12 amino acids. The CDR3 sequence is CSVSRGRTEAFF. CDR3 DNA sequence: TGCAGCGTTAGCCGTGGGCGCACTGAAGCTTTCTTT.

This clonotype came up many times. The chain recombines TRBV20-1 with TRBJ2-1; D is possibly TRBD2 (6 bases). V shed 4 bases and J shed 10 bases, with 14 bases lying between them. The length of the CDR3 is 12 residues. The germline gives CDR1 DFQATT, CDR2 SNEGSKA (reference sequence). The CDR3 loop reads CSAMEGSSEQFF. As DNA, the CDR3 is TGCAGTGCTATGGAGGGATCGAGCGAGCAGTTCTTC.

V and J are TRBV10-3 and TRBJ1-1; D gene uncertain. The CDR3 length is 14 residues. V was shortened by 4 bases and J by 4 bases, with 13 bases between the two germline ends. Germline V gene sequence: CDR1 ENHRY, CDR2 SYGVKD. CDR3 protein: CAISVKGFGTEAFF. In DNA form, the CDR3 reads TGTGCCATCAGTGTTAAGGGATTCGGCACTGAAGCTTTCTTT.

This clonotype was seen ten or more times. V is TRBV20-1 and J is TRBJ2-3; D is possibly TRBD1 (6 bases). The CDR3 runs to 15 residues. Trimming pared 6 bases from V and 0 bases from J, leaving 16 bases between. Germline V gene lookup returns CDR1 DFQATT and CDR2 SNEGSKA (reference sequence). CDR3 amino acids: CSAPARGSSTDTQYF. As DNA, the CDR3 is TGCAGTGCGCCGGCCAGGGGCTCTAGCACAGATACGCAGTATTTT.

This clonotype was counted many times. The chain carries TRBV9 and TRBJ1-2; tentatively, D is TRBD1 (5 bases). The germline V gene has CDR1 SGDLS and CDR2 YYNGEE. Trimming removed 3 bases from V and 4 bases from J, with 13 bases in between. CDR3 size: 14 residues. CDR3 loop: CASSASTGIYGYTF. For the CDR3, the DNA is TGTGCCAGCAGCGCCAGTACAGGAATCTATGGCTACACCTTC.

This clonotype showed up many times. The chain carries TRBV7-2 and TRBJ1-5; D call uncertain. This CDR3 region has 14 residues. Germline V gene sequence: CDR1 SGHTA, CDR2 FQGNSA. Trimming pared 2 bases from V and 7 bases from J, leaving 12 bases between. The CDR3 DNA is TGTGCCAGCAGCTTATATAAATCGGGGCAGCCCCAGCATTTT. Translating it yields CASSLYKSGQPQHF.

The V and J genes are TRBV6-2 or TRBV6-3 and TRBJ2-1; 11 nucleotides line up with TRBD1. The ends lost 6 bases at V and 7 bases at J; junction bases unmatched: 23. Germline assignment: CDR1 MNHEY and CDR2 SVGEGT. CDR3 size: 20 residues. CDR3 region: CASRGGLGTGGSPRRNEQFF. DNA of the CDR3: TGTGCCAGCAGAGGGGGGTTGGGGACAGGGGGAAGTCCCCGCCGGAATGAGCAGTTCTTC.

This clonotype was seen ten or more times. The CDR3 sequence is CASSRGTGTGELFF. CDR3 in DNA: TGCGCCAGCAGCCGCGGGACTGGCACCGGGGAGCTGTTTTTT. J is TRBJ2-2 and V is TRBV4-3, with D perhaps matching TRBD2 (6 bases). This CDR3 has 14 amino acids. Germline-derived CDR1 and CDR2 are LGHNA and YSLEER. The V end was cut by 4 bases, the J end by 4 bases, with 10 bases between.

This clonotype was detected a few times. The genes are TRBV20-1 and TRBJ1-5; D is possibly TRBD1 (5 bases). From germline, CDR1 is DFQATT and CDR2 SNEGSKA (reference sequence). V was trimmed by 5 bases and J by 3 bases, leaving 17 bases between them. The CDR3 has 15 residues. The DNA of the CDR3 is TGCAGTGCTTTTTACTCGGGACGGCACAATCAGCCCCAGCATTTT. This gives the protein CSAFYSGRHNQPQHF.

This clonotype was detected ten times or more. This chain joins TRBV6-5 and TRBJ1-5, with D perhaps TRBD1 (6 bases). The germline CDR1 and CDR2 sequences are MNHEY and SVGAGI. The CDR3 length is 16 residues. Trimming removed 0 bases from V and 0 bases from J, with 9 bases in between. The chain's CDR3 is CASSYSGGFSNQPQHF. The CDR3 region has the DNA TGTGCCAGCAGTTACTCGGGGGGCTTTAGCAATCAGCCCCAGCATTTT.

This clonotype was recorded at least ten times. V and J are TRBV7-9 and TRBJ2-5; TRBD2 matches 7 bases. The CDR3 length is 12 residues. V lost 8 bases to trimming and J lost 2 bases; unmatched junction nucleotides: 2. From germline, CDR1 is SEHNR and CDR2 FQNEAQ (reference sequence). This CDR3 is CASGREQETQYF. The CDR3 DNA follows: TGTGCCAGCGGGCGGGAGCAAGAGACCCAGTACTTC.

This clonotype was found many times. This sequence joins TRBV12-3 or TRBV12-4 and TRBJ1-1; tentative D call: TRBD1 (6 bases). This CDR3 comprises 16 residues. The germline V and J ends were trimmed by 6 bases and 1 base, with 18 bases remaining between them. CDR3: CASSDRLGEKNTEAFF. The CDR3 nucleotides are TGTGCCAGCAGCGACAGGCTGGGGGAAAAGAACACTGAAGCTTTCTTT.

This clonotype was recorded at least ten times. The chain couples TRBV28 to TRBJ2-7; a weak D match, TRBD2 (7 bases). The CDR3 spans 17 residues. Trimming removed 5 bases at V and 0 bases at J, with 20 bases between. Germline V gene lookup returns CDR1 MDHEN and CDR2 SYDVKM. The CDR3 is CASSGIWGGTNSYEQYF. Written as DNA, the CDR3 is TGTGCCAGCAGTGGGATTTGGGGGGGCACCAACTCCTACGAGCAGTACTTC.

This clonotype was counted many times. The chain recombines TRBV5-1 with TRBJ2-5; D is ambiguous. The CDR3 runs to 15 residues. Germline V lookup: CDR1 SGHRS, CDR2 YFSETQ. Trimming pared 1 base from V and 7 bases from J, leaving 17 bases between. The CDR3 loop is CASSLQADQPLTQYF. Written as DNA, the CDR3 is TGCGCCAGCAGCTTGCAAGCAGATCAACCCCTGACCCAGTACTTC. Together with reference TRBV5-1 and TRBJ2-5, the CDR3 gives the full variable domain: KAGVTQTPRYLIKTRGQQVTLSCSPISGHRSVSWYQQTPGQGLQFLFEYFSETQRNKGNFPGRFSGRQFSNSRSEMNVSTLELGDSALYLCASSLQADQPLTQYFGPGTRLLVL.

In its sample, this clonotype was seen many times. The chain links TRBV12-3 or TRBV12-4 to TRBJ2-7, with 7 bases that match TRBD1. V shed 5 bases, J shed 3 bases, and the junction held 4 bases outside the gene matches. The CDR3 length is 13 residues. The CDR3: CASSPQGIYEQYF. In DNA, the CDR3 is TGTGCCAGCAGTCCACAGGGGATCTACGAGCAGTACTTC.

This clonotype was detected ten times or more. The CDR3 region is CASSLGEFAGLFF. As DNA, the CDR3 is TGCGCCAGCAGCTTGGGCGAATTTGCTGGACTGTTTTTT. V and J are TRBV5-1 and TRBJ1-4; D remains ambiguous. Per germline, CDR1 SGHRS and CDR2 YFSETQ. The CDR3 is 13 amino acids. V lost 0 bases, J lost 13 bases, and 13 bases lay in between. Complete variable domain (other parts from reference TRBV5-1 and TRBJ1-4): KAGVTQTPRYLIKTRGQQVTLSCSPISGHRSVSWYQQTPGQGLQFLFEYFSETQRNKGNFPGRFSGRQFSNSRSEMNVSTLELGDSALYLCASSLGEFAGLFFGSGTQLSVL.

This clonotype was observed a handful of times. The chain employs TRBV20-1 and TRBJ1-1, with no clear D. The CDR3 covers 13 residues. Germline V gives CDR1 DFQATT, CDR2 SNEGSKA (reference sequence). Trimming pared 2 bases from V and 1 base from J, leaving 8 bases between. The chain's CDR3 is CSARTAQNTEAFF. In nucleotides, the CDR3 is TGCAGTGCTAGAACAGCCCAGAACACTGAAGCTTTCTTT.

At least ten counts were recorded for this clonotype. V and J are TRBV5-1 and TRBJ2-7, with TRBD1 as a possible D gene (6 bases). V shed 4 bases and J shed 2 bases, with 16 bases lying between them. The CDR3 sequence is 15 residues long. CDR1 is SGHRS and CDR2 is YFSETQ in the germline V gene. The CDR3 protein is CASSKPDRPTYEQYF. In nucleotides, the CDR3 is TGCGCCAGCAGCAAGCCGGACAGACCAACCTACGAGCAGTACTTC.

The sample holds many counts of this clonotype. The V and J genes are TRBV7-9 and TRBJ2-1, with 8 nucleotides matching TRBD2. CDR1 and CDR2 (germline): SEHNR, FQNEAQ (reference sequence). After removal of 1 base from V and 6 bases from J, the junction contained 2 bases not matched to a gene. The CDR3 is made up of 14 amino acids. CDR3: CASSLGGGTNEQFF. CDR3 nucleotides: TGTGCCAGCAGCTTAGGCGGGGGGACCAATGAGCAGTTCTTC.

CDR3 protein: CASSERGGNNEQFF. The CDR3 DNA follows: TGTGCCAGCAGTGAGAGGGGTGGAAACAATGAGCAGTTCTTC. This chain connects TRBV2 to TRBJ2-1; D is possibly TRBD1 or TRBD2 (5 bases each). The germline CDR1 and CDR2 sequences are SNHLY and FYNNEI. With 3 bases removed from V and 5 bases from J, the gap between germline ends came to 11 bases. CDR3 length equals 14 residues. Full variable domain (missing parts from reference TRBV2 and TRBJ2-1): EPEVTQTPSHQVTQMGQEVILRCVPISNHLYFYWYRQILGQKVEFLVSFYNNEISEKSEIFDDQFSVERPDGSNFTLKIRSTKLEDSAMYFCASSERGGNNEQFFGPGTRLTVL.

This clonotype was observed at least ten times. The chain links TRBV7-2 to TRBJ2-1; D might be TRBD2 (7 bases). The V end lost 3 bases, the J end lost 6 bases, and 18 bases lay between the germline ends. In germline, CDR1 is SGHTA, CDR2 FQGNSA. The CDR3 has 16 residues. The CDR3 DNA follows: TGTGCCAGCAGCTTTTTAGGGGGGGCCGTATTCAATGAGCAGTTCTTC. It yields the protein CASSFLGGAVFNEQFF.